The 4 T cell receptor beta chains in this list originate from one sample, sequenced in a study of T cell changes during pregnancy in multiple sclerosis. Clones were sequenced by immunoSEQ multiplex PCR, and TCRdb holds only the in-frame ones, with some missing. The sample records some 8,700 clones, about nine tenths being singletons. Sequencing was performed on CD8+ T cells from peripheral blood mononuclear cells, taken in the first trimester of pregnancy. The receptors originated from a female donor in good health, enrolled as a control in a pregnancy study.

The chain has TRBV6-6 and TRBJ2-7; TRBD2 matches 14 bases. Trimming at V came to 1 base and at J to 3 bases, leaving 2 bases not matched to a gene. The germline V gene encodes CDR1 MNHNY and CDR2 SVGAGI (reference sequence). The CDR3 runs to 16 residues. The CDR3 loop reads CASSYFGTSGSYEQYF. DNA of the CDR3: TGTGCCAGCAGTTACTTCGGGACTAGCGGGAGCTACGAGCAGTACTTC.

The rearrangement links TRBV29-1 to TRBJ1-1; D is unresolved. CDR3 length equals 12 residues. Germline assignment: CDR1 SQVTM and CDR2 ANQGSEA. Trimming left V 7 bases short and J 8 bases short, with 17 bases between. CDR3 loop: CSAAWALAEAFF. The DNA for the CDR3 is TGCAGCGCGGCGTGGGCTTTGGCAGAAGCTTTCTTT.

The chain joins TRBV21-1 to TRBJ2-5; the D segment call TRBD1 is taken from the table without a DNA check. TRBV21-1 counts as a pseudogene. This CDR3 has 15 residues. The CDR3 bases are TGTGCCAGCACCTCCCCTTGGGACAGACAAGAGACCCAGTACTTC. Translating it yields CASTSPWDRQETQYF.

By its share, this clone is medium-sized. The chain recombines TRBV6-4 with TRBJ1-5; D gene ambiguous. Deletions cut 4 bases from V and 3 bases from J, with 7 bases between. This CDR3 region has 13 residues. CDR1 MRHNA and CDR2 SNTAGT come from the germline V gene. In DNA, the CDR3 is TGTGCCAGCAGTGGGAGACCCAATCAGCCCCAGCATTTT. Its translation: CASSGRPNQPQHF.